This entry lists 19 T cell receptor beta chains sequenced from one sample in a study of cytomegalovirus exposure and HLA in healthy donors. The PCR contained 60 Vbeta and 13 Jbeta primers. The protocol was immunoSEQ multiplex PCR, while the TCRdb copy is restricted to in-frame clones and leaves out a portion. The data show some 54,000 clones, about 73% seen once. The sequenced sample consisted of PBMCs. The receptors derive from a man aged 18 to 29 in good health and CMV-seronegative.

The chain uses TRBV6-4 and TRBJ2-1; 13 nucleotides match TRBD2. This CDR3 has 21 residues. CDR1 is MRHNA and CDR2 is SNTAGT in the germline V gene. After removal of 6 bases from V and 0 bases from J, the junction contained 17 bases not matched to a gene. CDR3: CASRDISGLAGAGSSYNEQFF. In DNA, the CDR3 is TGTGCCAGCAGGGACATAAGCGGACTAGCGGGAGCGGGAAGCTCCTACAATGAGCAGTTCTTC.

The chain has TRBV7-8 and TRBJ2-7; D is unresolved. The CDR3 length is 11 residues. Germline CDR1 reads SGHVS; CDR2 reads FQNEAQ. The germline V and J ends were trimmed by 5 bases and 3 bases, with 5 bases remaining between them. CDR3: CASSLSYEQYF. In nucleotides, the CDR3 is TGTGCCAGCAGCCTCAGCTACGAGCAGTACTTC.

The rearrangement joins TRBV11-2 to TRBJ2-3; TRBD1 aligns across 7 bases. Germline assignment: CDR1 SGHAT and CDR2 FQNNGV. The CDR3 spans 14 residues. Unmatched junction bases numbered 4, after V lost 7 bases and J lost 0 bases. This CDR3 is CASTGQVSTDTQYF. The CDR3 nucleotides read TGTGCCAGCACTGGACAGGTCAGCACAGATACGCAGTATTTT.

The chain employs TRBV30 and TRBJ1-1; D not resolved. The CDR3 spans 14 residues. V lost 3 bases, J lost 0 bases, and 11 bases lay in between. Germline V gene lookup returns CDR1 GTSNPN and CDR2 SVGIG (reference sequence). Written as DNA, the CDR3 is TGTGCCTGGAGGCGGCCTCAGATGAACACTGAAGCTTTCTTT. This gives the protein CAWRRPQMNTEAFF.

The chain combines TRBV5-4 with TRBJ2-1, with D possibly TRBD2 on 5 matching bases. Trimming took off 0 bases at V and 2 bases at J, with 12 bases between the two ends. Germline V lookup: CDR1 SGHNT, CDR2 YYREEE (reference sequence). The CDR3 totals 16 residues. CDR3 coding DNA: TGTGCCAGCAGCTTGGATCCTAGCAGCGCCTACAATGAGCAGTTCTTC. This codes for CASSLDPSSAYNEQFF. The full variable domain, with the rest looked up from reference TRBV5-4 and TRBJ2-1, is ETGVTQSPTHLIKTRGQQVTLRCSSQSGHNTVSWYQQALGQGPQFIFQYYREEENGRGNFPPRFSGLQFPNYSSELNVNALELDDSALYLCASSLDPSSAYNEQFFGPGTRLTVL.

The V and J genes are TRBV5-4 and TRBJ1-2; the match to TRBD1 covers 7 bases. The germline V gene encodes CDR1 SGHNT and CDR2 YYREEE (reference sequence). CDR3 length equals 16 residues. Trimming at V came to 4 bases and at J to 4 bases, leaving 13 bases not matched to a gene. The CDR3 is CASSATGASGSYGYTF. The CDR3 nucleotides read TGTGCCAGCAGCGCCACAGGGGCCAGTGGGAGCTATGGCTACACCTTC.

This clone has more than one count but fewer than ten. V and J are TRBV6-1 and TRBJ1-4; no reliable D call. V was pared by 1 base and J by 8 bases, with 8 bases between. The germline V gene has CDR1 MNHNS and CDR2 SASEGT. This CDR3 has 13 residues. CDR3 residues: CASSEVGGEKLFF. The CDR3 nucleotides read TGTGCCAGCAGTGAAGTAGGCGGGGAAAAACTGTTTTTT.

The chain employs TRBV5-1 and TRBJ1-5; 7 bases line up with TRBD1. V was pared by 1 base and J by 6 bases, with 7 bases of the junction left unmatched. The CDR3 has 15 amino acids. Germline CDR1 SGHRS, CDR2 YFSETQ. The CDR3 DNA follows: TGCGCCAGCAGCTTGCTAACAGGGGCCGGTCAGCCCCAGCATTTT. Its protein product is CASSLLTGAGQPQHF. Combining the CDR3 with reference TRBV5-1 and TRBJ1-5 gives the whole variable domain KAGVTQTPRYLIKTRGQQVTLSCSPISGHRSVSWYQQTPGQGLQFLFEYFSETQRNKGNFPGRFSGRQFSNSRSEMNVSTLELGDSALYLCASSLLTGAGQPQHFGDGTRLSIL.

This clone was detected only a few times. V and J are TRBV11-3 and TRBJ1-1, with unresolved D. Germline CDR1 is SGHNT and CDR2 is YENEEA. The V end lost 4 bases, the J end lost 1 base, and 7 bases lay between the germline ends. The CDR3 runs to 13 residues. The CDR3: CASSSRQNTEAFF. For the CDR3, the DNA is TGTGCCAGCAGCTCCAGACAGAACACTGAAGCTTTCTTT.

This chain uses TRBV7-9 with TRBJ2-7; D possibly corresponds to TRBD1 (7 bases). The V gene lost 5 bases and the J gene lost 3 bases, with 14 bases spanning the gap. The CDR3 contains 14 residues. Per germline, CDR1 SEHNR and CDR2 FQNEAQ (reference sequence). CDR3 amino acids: CASSLEGADYEQYF. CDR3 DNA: TGTGCCAGCAGCCTGGAGGGGGCGGACTACGAGCAGTACTTC.

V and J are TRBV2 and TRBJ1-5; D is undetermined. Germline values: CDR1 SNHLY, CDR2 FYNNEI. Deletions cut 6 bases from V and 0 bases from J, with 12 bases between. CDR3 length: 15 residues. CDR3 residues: CASRRGQNSNQPQHF. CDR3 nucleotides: TGTGCCAGCAGGAGAGGGCAAAATAGCAATCAGCCCCAGCATTTT.

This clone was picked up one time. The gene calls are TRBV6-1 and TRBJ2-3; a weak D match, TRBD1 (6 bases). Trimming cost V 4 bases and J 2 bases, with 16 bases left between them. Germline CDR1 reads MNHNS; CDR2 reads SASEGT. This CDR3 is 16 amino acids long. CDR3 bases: TGTGCCAGCAGTGTCGGGTACAGGGATTTCACAGATACGCAGTATTTT. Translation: CASSVGYRDFTDTQYF.

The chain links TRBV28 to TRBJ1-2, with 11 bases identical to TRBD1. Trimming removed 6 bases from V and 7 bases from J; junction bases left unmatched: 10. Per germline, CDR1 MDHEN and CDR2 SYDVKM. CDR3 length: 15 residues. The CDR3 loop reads CASRSTGQGVGGYTF. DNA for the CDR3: TGTGCCAGCAGATCCACGGGACAGGGGGTCGGTGGCTACACCTTC.

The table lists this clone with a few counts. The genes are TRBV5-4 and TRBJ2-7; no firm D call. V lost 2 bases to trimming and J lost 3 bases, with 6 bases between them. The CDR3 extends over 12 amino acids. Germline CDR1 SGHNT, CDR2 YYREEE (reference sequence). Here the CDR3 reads CASSFDFYEQYF. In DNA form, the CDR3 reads TGTGCCAGCAGCTTCGACTTCTACGAGCAGTACTTC.

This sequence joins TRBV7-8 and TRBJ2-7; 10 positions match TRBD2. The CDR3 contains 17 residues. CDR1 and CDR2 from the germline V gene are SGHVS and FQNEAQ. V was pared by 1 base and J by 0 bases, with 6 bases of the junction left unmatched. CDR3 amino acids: CASSLDSGTSASYEQYF. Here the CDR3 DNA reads TGTGCCAGCAGCTTAGACTCCGGGACTAGCGCCTCCTACGAGCAGTACTTC. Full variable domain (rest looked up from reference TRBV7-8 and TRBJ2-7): GAGVSQSPRYKVAKRGQDVALRCDPISGHVSLFWYQQALGQGPEFLTYFQNEAQLDKSGLPSDRFFAERPEGSVSTLKIQRTQQEDSAVYLCASSLDSGTSASYEQYFGPGTRLTVT.

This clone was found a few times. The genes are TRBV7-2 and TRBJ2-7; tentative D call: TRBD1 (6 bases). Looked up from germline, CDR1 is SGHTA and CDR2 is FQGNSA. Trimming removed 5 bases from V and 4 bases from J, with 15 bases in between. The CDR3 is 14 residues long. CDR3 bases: TGTGCCAGCAGCGTAGGTACAGGGCGATACGAGCAGTACTTC. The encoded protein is CASSVGTGRYEQYF.

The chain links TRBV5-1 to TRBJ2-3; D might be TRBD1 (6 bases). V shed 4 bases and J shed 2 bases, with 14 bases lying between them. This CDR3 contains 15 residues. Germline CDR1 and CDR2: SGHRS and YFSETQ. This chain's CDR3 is CASSLTGAPTDTQYF. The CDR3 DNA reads TGCGCCAGCAGCCTGACAGGAGCACCCACAGATACGCAGTATTTT.

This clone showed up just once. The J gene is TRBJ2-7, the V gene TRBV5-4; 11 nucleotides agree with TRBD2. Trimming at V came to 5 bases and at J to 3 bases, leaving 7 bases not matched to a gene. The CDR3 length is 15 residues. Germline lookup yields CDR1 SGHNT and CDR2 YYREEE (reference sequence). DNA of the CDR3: TGTGCCAGCAGGGTAGCGGGAGGGACCTTCTACGAGCAGTACTTC. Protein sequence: CASRVAGGTFYEQYF.

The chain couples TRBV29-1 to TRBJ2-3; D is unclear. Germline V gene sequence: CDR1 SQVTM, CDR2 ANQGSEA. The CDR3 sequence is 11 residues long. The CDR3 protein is CCGSSTDTQYF. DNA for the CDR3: TGCTGTGGCTCTAGCACAGATACGCAGTATTTT.